A single TCR beta chain is shown here with its context. The antigen is undetermined. PCR used 60 Vbeta primers and 13 Jbeta primers. Sequencing was performed with immunoSEQ multiplex PCR; in TCRdb, only in-frame clones are kept and a portion is missing. The sample yields tens of thousands of clones, around 77% seen once. The data stem from a study of cytomegalovirus exposure and HLA in healthy donors. The length of the CDR3 is 16 residues. J lost 1 base, V lost 2 bases, and 5 bases had no gene match. Germline V gives CDR1 SGHTA, CDR2 FQGNSA. Study-wide results and caveats: Cytomegalovirus status was reportedly diagnosed by the classifier with high specificity and sensitivity. Through in vitro validation, three CMV-associated chains were shown to be specific for CMV antigens. Across donors, most TCRs were seen rarely, yet some public ones were widespread. TCR beta sequences numbering 15,000 to 20,000 were associated with HLA alleles at 0.05 false discovery rate in a later analysis.

This TCR was sampled from a man under 40 in good health and CMV-seronegative. The gene calls are TRBV7-2 and TRBJ2-3; 8 bases align to TRBD1. The specimen was PBMCs. CDR3 sequence reads: CASSLRPGQGTDTQYF. The CDR3 DNA sequence: TGTGCCAGCAGCTTAAGGCCGGGACAGGGCACAGATACGCAGTATTTT.